A single sample gave rise to the 30 T cell receptor beta chains below, sequenced in a study of cytomegalovirus exposure and HLA in healthy donors. The primer mix had 60 Vbeta and 13 Jbeta primers. Produced via immunoSEQ multiplex PCR; TCRdb's table is partial and in-frame only. The table has some 140,000 clones, roughly two thirds seen once. What was sequenced was PBMCs. The receptors were sampled from a woman in her thirties or forties in good health and CMV-seronegative.

V gene TRBV5-1 combines with J gene TRBJ2-7, with 9 bases identical to TRBD1. Trimming cost V 5 bases and J 4 bases; bases outside gene matches: 4. Germline lookup yields CDR1 SGHRS and CDR2 YFSETQ. This CDR3 has 13 amino acids. The CDR3 spells CASSTGGSYEQYF. In nucleotides, the CDR3 is TGCGCCAGCAGTACAGGGGGCTCGTACGAGCAGTACTTC.

The chain has TRBV5-6 and TRBJ1-1; TRBD1 aligns across 7 bases. CDR1 and CDR2 (germline): SGHDT, YYEEEE. There are 14 residues in the CDR3. V lost 5 bases, J lost 6 bases, and 10 bases stayed unmatched. CDR3 nucleotide sequence: TGTGCCAGCAGTAAAGCAGGGGGGAATGCTGAAGCTTTCTTT. This translates into CASSKAGGNAEAFF.

This clone has a count of ten or more. The V call is TRBV6-6, the J call TRBJ1-1; no reliable D call. The CDR3 runs 11 residues. V lost 7 bases, J lost 0 bases, and 3 bases lay in between. CDR1 and CDR2 from the germline V gene are MNHNY and SVGAGI (reference sequence). CDR3 bases: TGTGCCAGCACTCTGAACACTGAAGCTTTCTTT. It yields the protein CASTLNTEAFF.

Only one count was recorded for this clone. J is TRBJ1-1 and V is TRBV27; 9 nucleotides agree with TRBD1. The ends lost 0 bases at V and 1 base at J; junction bases unmatched: 3. Germline lookup yields CDR1 MNHEY and CDR2 SMNVEV (reference sequence). The CDR3 spans 16 residues. As DNA, the CDR3 is TGTGCCAGCAGTTTATCGTGGGACAGGGAGAACACTGAAGCTTTCTTT. This gives the protein CASSLSWDRENTEAFF.

V usage is TRBV27 and J usage is TRBJ1-1; D perhaps matches TRBD1 (5 bases). This CDR3 is 15 amino acids long. Between the trimmed V and J ends, which lost 3 bases and 8 bases, there was a span of 19 bases. In germline, CDR1 is MNHEY, CDR2 SMNVEV (reference sequence). In DNA, the CDR3 is TGTGCCAGCAGTTTTTCTCGATTCGGGACTTCGGAAGCTTTCTTT. Residues: CASSFSRFGTSEAFF.

This clone has a handful of counts. The chain couples TRBV6-5 to TRBJ1-1; D is undetermined. V lost 5 bases, J lost 2 bases, and 12 bases lay in between. CDR1 MNHEY and CDR2 SVGAGI come from the germline V gene. There are 14 residues in the CDR3. CDR3 protein: CASSPSRGNTEAFF. The CDR3, as DNA: TGTGCCAGCAGTCCCTCCAGAGGTAACACTGAAGCTTTCTTT.

The V call is TRBV27, the J call TRBJ1-6; D perhaps matches TRBD1 (5 bases). The CDR3 totals 18 residues. V was pared by 2 bases and J by 7 bases, with 21 bases between. Germline CDR1 reads MNHEY; CDR2 reads SMNVEV (reference sequence). This CDR3 reads CASSLELPDGRGNSPLHF. CDR3 bases: TGTGCCAGCAGTTTAGAGCTTCCCGACGGGCGGGGGAATTCACCCCTCCACTTT.

On this clone: The junction does not match germline at one end; this may be a read error. The V call is TRBV7-7, the J call TRBJ2-5, with 7 bases lining up with TRBD1. The CDR3 covers 15 residues. Germline V CDR1 and CDR2: SSHAT, FNYEAQ (reference sequence). CDR3 loop: CASSYPDRQEETQYF. The CDR3 region has the DNA TGTGCTAGCAGCTACCCGGACAGGCAAGAAGAGACCCAGTACTTC.

The DNA of the CDR3 is TGCGCCAGCAGCTTGGTGGACAGGGGGCAAGATACGCAGTATTTT. It codes for CASSLVDRGQDTQYF. V is TRBV5-1 and J is TRBJ2-3, with 11 bases aligning to TRBD1. The V segment lost 0 bases and the J segment 5 bases; nucleotides outside the gene matches: 2. CDR1 and CDR2 from the germline V gene are SGHRS and YFSETQ. This CDR3 region has 15 residues.

The chain is built from TRBV6-1 and TRBJ1-5; possibly TRBD1 for D (6 bases). This CDR3 is built from 13 residues. V was pared by 8 bases and J by 7 bases, with 15 bases between. CDR1 is MNHNS, CDR2 SASEGT, per germline. CDR3 bases: TGTGCCAGCTGTGGGACATTAGGACAGCCCCAGCATTTT. This encodes CASCGTLGQPQHF.

The chain employs TRBV5-1 and TRBJ1-1; TRBD1 might be the D (5 bases). The ends were cut back, 1 base at V and 8 bases at J, with 18 bases in the middle. CDR1 is SGHRS and CDR2 is YFSETQ in the germline V gene. The CDR3 length is 15 residues. CDR3 coding DNA: TGCGCCAGCAGCTTGATTCCGGGGGGAAAGGGGGAAGCTTTCTTT. Translating it yields CASSLIPGGKGEAFF.

The chain employs TRBV27 and TRBJ2-7; 8 bases are a match to TRBD1. From germline, CDR1 is MNHEY and CDR2 SMNVEV (reference sequence). Trimming took 6 bases from V and 12 from J; bases not matched to a gene: 13. This CDR3 is 13 amino acids long. In nucleotides, the CDR3 is TGTGCCAGCAGCGATGATGACAGGGGAAGATGGTACGTC. Protein product: CASSDDDRGRWYV.

The V gene is TRBV7-9, the J gene TRBJ1-1; no clear D gene. V was cut by 2 bases and J by 5 bases, with 6 bases left in between. CDR1 is SEHNR and CDR2 is FQNEAQ in the germline V gene (reference sequence). There are 12 residues in the CDR3. The DNA of the CDR3 is TGTGCCAGCAGCTTATCCTCTACTGAAGCTTTCTTT. It is translated as CASSLSSTEAFF.

This clone came up once. The chain recombines TRBV4-3 with TRBJ1-3; weak D call: TRBD1 (5 bases). Deletions cut 0 bases from V and 3 bases from J, with 18 bases between. Germline CDR1 LGHNA, CDR2 YSLEER. The CDR3 runs 18 residues. CDR3: CASSQEVIPGVVGNTIYF. In nucleotides, the CDR3 is TGCGCCAGCAGCCAAGAAGTAATTCCGGGGGTCGTTGGAAACACCATATATTTT.

The count of this clone is one. The rearrangement links TRBV5-1 to TRBJ1-6; D uncertain. The CDR3 is 16 amino acids. V shed 1 base and J shed 1 base, with 9 bases lying between them. Germline assignment: CDR1 SGHRS and CDR2 YFSETQ. The CDR3 spells CASSLSPGSYNSPLHF. For the CDR3, the DNA is TGCGCCAGCAGCTTGTCCCCCGGGTCCTATAATTCACCCCTCCACTTT.

The chain is built from TRBV18 and TRBJ1-5, with D perhaps matching TRBD1 (6 bases). The CDR3 is 15 amino acids. The V and J ends lost 6 bases and 11 bases respectively, with 23 bases between them. The germline CDR1 and CDR2 sequences are KGHSH and LQKENI. CDR3: CASSPDRTQSGTQHF. The CDR3, as DNA: TGTGCCAGCTCCCCCGACAGGACGCAATCAGGGACCCAGCATTTT. The variable domain in full, completed from reference TRBV18 and TRBJ1-5, reads NAGVMQNPRHLVRRRGQEARLRCSPMKGHSHVYWYRQLPEEGLKFMVYLQKENIIDESGMPKERFSAEFPKEGPSILRIQQVVRGDSAAYFCASSPDRTQSGTQHFGDGTRLSIL.

The CDR3 DNA is TGTGCCAGCAGCTTTCGGGCTAGCGCAGATACGCAGTATTTT. It translates to CASSFRASADTQYF. The chain is built from TRBV11-2 and TRBJ2-3; D is perhaps TRBD2 (6 bases). V shed 3 bases and J shed 4 bases, with 11 bases lying between them. CDR3 length: 14 amino acids. CDR1 is SGHAT and CDR2 is FQNNGV in the germline V gene.

This chain links TRBV7-8 with TRBJ2-1; TRBD2 matches at 10 bases. The CDR3 covers 19 residues. Germline assignment: CDR1 SGHVS and CDR2 FQNEAQ. The trim removed 1 base at V and 0 bases at J, leaving 9 bases unmatched. This chain's CDR3 is CASSLGASGGQSSYNEQFF. The CDR3 nucleotides are TGTGCCAGCAGCTTAGGTGCTAGCGGGGGCCAGAGCTCCTACAATGAGCAGTTCTTC.

This chain connects TRBV15 to TRBJ2-1; TRBD2 matches 10 bases. Looked up from germline, CDR1 is LNHNV and CDR2 is YYDKDF (reference sequence). Unmatched junction bases numbered 10, after V lost 8 bases and J lost 12 bases. The CDR3 sequence is 13 residues long. CDR3 DNA sequence: TGTGCCACCGGGGGGACTAGCGCTTTTGGGCAGTTCTTC. It specifies CATGGTSAFGQFF.

As concerns this clone: The same CDR3 arises from other DNA sequences in this sample as well. The chain links TRBV2 to TRBJ1-1; a possible D gene is TRBD1 (6 bases). The CDR3 runs to 13 residues. The germline V gene has CDR1 SNHLY and CDR2 FYNNEI. V lost 5 bases and J lost 1, with 8 bases in between. CDR3 DNA sequence: TGTGCCAGCAGTTTACAGGGGAACACTGAAGCTTTCTTT. This encodes CASSLQGNTEAFF.

This clone came up once. The V gene is TRBV6-5, the J gene TRBJ1-2; 9 bases are a match to TRBD1. With 0 bases clipped from V and 8 bases from J, the junction kept 7 bases outside the gene matches. This CDR3 spans 15 amino acids. Germline V CDR1 and CDR2: MNHEY, SVGAGI. The CDR3 region has the DNA TGTGCCAGCAGTTACTCGAACAGGGGGCGGGGCGGCTACACCTTC. Residues: CASSYSNRGRGGYTF.

This rearrangement joins TRBV20-1 to TRBJ1-1; D call uncertain. Germline-derived CDR1 and CDR2 are DFQATT and SNEGSKA (reference sequence). This CDR3 spans 11 amino acids. V was pared by 8 bases and J by 1 base, with 8 bases between. CDR3 sequence reads: CSTRQNTEAFF. In DNA form, the CDR3 reads TGCAGTACAAGACAGAACACTGAAGCTTTCTTT.

The chain carries TRBV18 and TRBJ1-2; 8 positions match TRBD1. V lost 3 bases, J lost 6 bases, and 6 bases stayed unmatched. The CDR3 is 14 amino acids. Germline V gives CDR1 KGHSH, CDR2 LQKENI. The CDR3 sequence is CASSPTGDGDGYTF. The CDR3 nucleotides read TGTGCCAGCTCACCGACAGGGGACGGGGATGGCTACACCTTC. Together with reference TRBV18 and TRBJ1-2, the CDR3 gives the full variable domain: NAGVMQNPRHLVRRRGQEARLRCSPMKGHSHVYWYRQLPEEGLKFMVYLQKENIIDESGMPKERFSAEFPKEGPSILRIQQVVRGDSAAYFCASSPTGDGDGYTFGSGTRLTVV.

This clone came up a few times. This chain uses TRBV5-1 with TRBJ1-2, with 9 bases fitting TRBD1. This CDR3 has 15 residues. Germline V gene lookup returns CDR1 SGHRS and CDR2 YFSETQ. Trimming took 2 bases from V and 5 from J; bases not matched to a gene: 7. The DNA of the CDR3 is TGCGCCAGCAGCTTCGGACAGGGGTGGGGATATGGCTACACCTTC. Translating it yields CASSFGQGWGYGYTF.

This clone was detected a few times. The CDR3 coding sequence is TGTGCCAGTAGTCAACAGGGTGGGACTGAAGCTTTCTTT. Translating gives CASSQQGGTEAFF. The chain recombines TRBV19 with TRBJ1-1; tentative D call: TRBD1 (6 bases). The V gene's germline CDR1 is LNHDA and CDR2 SQIVND (reference sequence). This CDR3 has 13 residues. Trimming cost V 5 bases and J 5 bases, with 12 bases left between them.

This chain uses TRBV19 with TRBJ1-6, with no clear D. This CDR3 has 12 residues. The germline gives CDR1 LNHDA, CDR2 SQIVND (reference sequence). V dropped 3 bases and J dropped 8 bases, with 5 bases sitting between them. DNA of the CDR3: TGTGCCAGTAGTATGTCGGATTCACCCCTCCACTTT. Translation gives CASSMSDSPLHF. Combining the CDR3 with reference TRBV19 and TRBJ1-6 gives the whole variable domain DGGITQSPKYLFRKEGQNVTLSCEQNLNHDAMYWYRQDPGQGLRLIYYSQIVNDFQKGDIAEGYSVSREKKESFPLTVTSAQKNPTAFYLCASSMSDSPLHFGNGTRLTVT.

This chain uses TRBV7-9 with TRBJ1-3; TRBD1 matches at 11 bases. In germline, CDR1 is SEHNR, CDR2 FQNEAQ (reference sequence). CDR3 length: 16 amino acids. The J segment lost 2 bases and the V segment lost 3 bases, leaving 3 bases of the junction unmatched. DNA of the CDR3: TGTGCCAGCAGCTTGCCGGGACAGGGGGCTGGAAACACCATATATTTT. This codes for CASSLPGQGAGNTIYF. The entire variable domain, with the rest obtained from reference TRBV7-9 and TRBJ1-3, is as follows: DTGVSQNPRHKITKRGQNVTFRCDPISEHNRLYWYRQTLGQGPEFLTYFQNEAQLEKSRLLSDRFSAERPKGSFSTLEIQRTEQGDSAMYLCASSLPGQGAGNTIYFGEGSWLTVV.

This chain's CDR3 is CASSSGQATVRAFF. CDR3 nucleotides: TGTGCCAGCAGTTCCGGACAGGCAACAGTCCGTGCTTTCTTT. This chain links TRBV28 with TRBJ1-1, with 7 bases that match TRBD1. The junction had 13 bases not matched to a gene; V was cut back by 4 bases and J by 11 bases. The germline gives CDR1 MDHEN, CDR2 SYDVKM. This CDR3 has 14 amino acids.

V is TRBV5-1 and J is TRBJ2-2; D possibly corresponds to TRBD1 (6 bases). V lost 4 bases, J lost 8 bases, and 18 bases lay in between. The CDR3 totals 15 residues. Germline lookup yields CDR1 SGHRS and CDR2 YFSETQ. The CDR3 protein is CASSTHSQGPGELFF. In nucleotides, the CDR3 is TGCGCCAGCAGCACCCATTCGCAGGGGCCAGGGGAGCTGTTTTTT.

The CDR3 sequence: CASSVADSMETQYF. The CDR3 DNA sequence: TGTGCCAGCAGCGTAGCCGATAGTATGGAGACCCAGTACTTC. The rearrangement links TRBV9 to TRBJ2-5; D not resolved. Trimming took off 0 bases at V and 5 bases at J, with 11 bases between the two ends. Germline CDR1 reads SGDLS; CDR2 reads YYNGEE. The CDR3 contains 14 residues. The full variable domain, with the rest looked up from reference TRBV9 and TRBJ2-5, is DSGVTQTPKHLITATGQRVTLRCSPRSGDLSVYWYQQSLDQGLQFLIQYYNGEERAKGNILERFSAQQFPDLHSELNLSSLELGDSALYFCASSVADSMETQYFGPGTRLLVL.